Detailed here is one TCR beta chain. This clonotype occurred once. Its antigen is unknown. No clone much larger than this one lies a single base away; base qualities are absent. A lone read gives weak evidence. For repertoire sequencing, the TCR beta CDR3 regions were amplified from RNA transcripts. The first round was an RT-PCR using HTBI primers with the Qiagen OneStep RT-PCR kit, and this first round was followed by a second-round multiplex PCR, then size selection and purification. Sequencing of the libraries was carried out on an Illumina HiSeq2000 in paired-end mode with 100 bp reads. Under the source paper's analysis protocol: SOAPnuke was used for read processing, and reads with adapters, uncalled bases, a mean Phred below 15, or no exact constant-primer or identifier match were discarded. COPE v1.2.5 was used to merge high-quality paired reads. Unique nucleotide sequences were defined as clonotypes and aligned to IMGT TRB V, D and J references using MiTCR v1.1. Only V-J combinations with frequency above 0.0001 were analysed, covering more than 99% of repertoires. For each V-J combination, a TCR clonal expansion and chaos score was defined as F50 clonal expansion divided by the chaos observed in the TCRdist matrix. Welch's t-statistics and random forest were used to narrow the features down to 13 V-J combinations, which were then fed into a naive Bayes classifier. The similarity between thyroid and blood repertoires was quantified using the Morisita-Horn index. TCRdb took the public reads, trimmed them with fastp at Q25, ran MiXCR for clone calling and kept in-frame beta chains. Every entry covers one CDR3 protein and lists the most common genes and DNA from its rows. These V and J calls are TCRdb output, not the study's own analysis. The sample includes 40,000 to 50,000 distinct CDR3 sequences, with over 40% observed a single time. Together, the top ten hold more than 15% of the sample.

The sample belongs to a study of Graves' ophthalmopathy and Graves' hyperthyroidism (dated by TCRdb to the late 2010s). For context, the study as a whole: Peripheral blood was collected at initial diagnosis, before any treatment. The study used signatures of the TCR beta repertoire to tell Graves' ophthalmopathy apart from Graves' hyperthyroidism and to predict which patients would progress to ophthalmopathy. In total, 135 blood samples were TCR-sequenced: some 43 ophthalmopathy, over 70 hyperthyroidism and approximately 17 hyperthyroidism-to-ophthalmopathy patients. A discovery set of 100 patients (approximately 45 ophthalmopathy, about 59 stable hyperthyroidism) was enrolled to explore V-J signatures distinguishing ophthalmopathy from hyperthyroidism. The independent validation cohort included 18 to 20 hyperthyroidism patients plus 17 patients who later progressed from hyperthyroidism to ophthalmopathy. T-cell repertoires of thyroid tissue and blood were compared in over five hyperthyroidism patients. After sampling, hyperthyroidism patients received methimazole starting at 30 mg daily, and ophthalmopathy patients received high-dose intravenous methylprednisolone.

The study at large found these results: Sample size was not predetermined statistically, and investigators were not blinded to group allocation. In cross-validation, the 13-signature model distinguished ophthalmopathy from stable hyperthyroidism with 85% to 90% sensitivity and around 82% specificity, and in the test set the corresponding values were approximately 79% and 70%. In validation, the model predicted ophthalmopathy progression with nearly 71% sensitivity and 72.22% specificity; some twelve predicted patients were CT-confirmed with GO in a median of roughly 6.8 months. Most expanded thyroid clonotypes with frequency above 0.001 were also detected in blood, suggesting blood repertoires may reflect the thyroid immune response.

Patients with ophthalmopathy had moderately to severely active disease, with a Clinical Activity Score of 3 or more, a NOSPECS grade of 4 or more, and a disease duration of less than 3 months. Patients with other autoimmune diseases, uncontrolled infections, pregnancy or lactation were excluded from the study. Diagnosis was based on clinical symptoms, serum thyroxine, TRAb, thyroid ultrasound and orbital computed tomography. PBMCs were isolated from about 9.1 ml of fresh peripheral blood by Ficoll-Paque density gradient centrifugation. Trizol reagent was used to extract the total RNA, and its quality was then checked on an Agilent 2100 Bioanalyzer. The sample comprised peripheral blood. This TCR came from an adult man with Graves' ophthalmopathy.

The DNA sequence is given as TGCAGCGTAGGGGGGGGGGTTACGATGAACACTGAAGCTTTCTTT. The translation is CSVGGGVTMNTEAFF. The rearranged chain carries TRBV29-1 and TRBJ1-1; TRBD1 might be the D gene, on 6 matching bases. From the germline V gene, CDR1 is SQVTM and CDR2 is ANQGSEA. The CDR3 has 15 amino acids, counting the end cysteine and phenylalanine. Just CDR3 DNA is preserved here, 45 bases in frame from base 1. Relative to germline, V is 6 bases shorter and J is 0 bases shorter, with 17 bases between their ends.